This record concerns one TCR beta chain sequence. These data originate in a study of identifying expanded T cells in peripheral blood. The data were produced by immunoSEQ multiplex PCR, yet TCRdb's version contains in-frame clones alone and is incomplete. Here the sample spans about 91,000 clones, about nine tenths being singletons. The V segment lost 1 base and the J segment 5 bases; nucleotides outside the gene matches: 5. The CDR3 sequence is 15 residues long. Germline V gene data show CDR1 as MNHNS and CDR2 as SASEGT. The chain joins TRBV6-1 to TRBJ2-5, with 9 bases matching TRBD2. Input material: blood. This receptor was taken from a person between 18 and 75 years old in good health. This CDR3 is CASSEGGGAWETQYF. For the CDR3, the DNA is TGTGCCAGCAGTGAAGGCGGGGGGGCCTGGGAGACCCAGTACTTC.